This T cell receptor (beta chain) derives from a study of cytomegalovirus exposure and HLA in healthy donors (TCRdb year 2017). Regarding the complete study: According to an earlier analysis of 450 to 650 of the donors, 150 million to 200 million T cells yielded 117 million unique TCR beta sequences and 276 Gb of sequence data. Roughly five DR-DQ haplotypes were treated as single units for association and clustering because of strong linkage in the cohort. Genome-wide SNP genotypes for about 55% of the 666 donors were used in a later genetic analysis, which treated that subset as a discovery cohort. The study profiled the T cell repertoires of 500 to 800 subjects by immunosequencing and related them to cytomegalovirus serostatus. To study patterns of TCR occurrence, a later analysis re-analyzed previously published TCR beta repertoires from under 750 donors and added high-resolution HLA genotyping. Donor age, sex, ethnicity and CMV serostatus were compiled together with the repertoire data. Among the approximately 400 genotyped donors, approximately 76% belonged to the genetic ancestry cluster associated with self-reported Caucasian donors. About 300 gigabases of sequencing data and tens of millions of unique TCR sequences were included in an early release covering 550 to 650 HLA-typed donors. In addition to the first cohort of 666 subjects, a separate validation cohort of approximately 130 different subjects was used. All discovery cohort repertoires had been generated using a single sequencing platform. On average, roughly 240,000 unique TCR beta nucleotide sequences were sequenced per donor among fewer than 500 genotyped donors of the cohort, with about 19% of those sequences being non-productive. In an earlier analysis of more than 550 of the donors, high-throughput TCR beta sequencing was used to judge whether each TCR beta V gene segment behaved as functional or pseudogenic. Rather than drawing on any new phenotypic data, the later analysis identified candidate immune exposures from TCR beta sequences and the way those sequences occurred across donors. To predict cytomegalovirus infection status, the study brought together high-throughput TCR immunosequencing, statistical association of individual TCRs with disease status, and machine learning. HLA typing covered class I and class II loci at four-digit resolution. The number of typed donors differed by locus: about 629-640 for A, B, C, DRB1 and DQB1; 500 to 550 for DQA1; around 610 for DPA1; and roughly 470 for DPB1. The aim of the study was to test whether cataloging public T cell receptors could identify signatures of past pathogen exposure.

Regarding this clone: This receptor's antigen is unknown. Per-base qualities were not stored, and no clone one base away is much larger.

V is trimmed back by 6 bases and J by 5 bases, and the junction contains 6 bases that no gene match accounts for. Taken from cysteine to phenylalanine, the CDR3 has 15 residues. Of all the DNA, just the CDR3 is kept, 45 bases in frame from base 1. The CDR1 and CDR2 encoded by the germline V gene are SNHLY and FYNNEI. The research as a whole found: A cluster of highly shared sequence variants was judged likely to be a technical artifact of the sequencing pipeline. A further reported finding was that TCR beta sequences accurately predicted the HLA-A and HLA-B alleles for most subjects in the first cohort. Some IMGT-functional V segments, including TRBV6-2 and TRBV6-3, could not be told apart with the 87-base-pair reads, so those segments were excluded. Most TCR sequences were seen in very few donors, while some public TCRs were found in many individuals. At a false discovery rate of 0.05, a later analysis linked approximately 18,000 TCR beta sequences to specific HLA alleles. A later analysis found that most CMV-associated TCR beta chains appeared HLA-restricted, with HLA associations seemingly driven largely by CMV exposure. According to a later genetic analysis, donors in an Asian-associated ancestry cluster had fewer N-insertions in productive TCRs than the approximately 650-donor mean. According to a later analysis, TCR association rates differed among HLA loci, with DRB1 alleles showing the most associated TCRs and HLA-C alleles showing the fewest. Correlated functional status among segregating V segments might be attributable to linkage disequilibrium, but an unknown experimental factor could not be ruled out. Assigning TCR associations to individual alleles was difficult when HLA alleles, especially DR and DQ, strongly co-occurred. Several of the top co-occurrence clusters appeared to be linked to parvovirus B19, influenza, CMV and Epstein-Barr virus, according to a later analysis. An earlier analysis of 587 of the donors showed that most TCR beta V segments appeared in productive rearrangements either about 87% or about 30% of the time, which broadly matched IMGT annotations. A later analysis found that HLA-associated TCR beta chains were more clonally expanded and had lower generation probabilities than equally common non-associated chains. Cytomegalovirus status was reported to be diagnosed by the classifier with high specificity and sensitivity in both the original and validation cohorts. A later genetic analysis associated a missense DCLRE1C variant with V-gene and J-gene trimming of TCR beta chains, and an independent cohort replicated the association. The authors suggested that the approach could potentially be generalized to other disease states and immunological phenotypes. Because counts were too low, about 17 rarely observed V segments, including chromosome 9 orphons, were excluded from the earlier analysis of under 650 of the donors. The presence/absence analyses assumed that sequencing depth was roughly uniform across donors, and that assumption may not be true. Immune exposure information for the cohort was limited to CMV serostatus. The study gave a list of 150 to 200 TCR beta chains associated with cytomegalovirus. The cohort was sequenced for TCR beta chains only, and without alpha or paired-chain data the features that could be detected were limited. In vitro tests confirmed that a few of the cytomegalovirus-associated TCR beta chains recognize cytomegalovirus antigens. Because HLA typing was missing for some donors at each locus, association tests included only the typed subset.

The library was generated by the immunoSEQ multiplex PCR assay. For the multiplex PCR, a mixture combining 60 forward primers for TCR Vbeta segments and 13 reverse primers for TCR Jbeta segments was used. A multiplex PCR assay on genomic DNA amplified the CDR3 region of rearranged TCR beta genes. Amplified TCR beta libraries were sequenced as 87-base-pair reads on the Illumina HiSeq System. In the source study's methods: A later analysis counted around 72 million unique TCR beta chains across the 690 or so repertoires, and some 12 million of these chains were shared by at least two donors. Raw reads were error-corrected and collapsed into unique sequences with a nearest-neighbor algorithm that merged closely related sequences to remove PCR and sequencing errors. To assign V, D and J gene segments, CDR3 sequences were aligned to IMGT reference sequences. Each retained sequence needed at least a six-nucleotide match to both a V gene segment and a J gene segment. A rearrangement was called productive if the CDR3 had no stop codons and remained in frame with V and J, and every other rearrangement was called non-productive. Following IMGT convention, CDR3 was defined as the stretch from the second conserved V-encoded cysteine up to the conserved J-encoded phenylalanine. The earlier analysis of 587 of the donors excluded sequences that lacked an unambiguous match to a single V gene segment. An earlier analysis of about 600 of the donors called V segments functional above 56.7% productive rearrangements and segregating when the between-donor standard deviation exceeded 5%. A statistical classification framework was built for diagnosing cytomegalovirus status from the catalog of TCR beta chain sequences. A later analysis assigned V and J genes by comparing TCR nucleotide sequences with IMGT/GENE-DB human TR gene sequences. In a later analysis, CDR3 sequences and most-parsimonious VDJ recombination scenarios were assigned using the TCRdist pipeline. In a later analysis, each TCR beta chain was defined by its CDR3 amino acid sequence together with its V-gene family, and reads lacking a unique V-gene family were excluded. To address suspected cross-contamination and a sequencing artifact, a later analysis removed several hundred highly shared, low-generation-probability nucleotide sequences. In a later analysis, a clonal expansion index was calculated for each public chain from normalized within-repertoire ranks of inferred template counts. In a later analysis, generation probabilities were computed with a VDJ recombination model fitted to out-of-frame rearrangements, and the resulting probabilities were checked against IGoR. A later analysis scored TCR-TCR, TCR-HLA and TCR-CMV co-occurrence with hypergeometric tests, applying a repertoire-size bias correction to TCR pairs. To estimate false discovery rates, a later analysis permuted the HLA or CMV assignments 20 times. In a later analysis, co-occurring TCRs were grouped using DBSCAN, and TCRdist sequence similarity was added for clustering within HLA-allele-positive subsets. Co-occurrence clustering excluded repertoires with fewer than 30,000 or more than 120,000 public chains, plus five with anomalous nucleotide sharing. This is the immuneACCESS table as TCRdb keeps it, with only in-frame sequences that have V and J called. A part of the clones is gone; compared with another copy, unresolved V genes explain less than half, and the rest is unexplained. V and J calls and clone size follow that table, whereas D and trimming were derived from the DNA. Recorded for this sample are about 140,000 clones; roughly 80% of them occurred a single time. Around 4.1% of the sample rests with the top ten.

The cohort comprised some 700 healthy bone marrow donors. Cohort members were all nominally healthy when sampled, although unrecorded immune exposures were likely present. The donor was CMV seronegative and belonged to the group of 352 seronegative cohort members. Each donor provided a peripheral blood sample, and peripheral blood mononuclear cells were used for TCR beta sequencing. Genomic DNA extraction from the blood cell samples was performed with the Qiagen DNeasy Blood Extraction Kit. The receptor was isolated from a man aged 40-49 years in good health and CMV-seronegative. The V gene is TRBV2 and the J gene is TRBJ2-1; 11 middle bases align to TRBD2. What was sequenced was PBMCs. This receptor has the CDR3 CASSKGGLADNEQFF. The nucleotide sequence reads TGTGCCAGCAGCAAAGGGGGACTAGCGGACAATGAGCAGTTCTTC.